This T cell receptor beta chain was identified during a study of T cell changes during pregnancy in multiple sclerosis. With 5 bases clipped from V and 1 base from J, the junction kept 7 bases outside the gene matches. CDR3 length: 15 amino acids. Germline V gene data show CDR1 as MGHDK and CDR2 as SYGVNS. Clones were read by immunoSEQ multiplex PCR, and TCRdb kept only the in-frame ones, dropping some. This table holds 40,000 to 60,000 clones, around 93% found once. This TCR came from a female donor with multiple sclerosis, enrolled in a pregnancy study. The rearrangement joins TRBV25-1 to TRBJ1-2, with TRBD1 matching over 7 bases. Sequencing was performed on CD4+ T cells from peripheral blood mononuclear cells, taken after pregnancy. The CDR3 reads CASSSANRGNYGYTF. CDR3 sequence (DNA): TGTGCCAGCAGTAGTGCGAACAGGGGTAACTATGGCTACACCTTC.